A selection of T cell receptor beta chains follows, all from one sample in a study of T cells in Graves' hyperthyroidism and ophthalmopathy. TCRdb fed the multiplex PCR reads into MiXCR, producing one record per CDR3 protein. The repertoire includes 640,000 or so distinct CDR3 sequences, 12% to 15% of them detected once, and roughly 6.9% sits in the top ten. The sequenced sample consisted of blood. Receptor source: a young woman with Graves' ophthalmopathy. Both conserved end residues are part of each CDR3. The D gene is left open where the match is weak. Rows may omit the clone size; those that give it use once, few, many or a size class.

D gene,J gene,V gene,clone size,CDR3 DNA,CDR3 protein
TRBD1,TRBJ2-2,TRBV12-3/TRBV12-4,-,TGTGCCAGCAGGCCACAGGGGATGAACACCGGGGAGCTGTTTTTT,CASRPQGMNTGELFF
TRBD1,TRBJ2-5,TRBV6-1,-,TGTGCCAGCAGTGAAGCGACAGGGGGGGGGACAGAGACCCAGTACTTC,CASSEATGGGTETQYF
TRBD2,TRBJ2-1,TRBV12-3/TRBV12-4,many,TGTGCCAGCAGTTTAGGGGGACTAGCGGGAGATTATGAGCAGTTCTTC,CASSLGGLAGDYEQFF
TRBD2,TRBJ2-7,TRBV7-8,many,TGTGCCAGCAGGACGACCAGGGCGGGAGGGCCGTACGAGCAGTACTTC,CASRTTRAGGPYEQYF
-,TRBJ2-5,TRBV5-4,-,TGTGCCAGCAGCCCGACAAGTACTACAGGGCACGAGACCCAGTACTTC,CASSPTSTTGHETQYF
TRBD1,TRBJ2-1,TRBV6-2/TRBV6-3,many,TGTGCCAGCAGTACGCCGGGACAGGGGGCGATTGAGCAGTTCTTC,CASSTPGQGAIEQFF
-,TRBJ1-5,TRBV6-2/TRBV6-3,-,TGTGCCAGCAACTCGGGGAGAAATAGCAATCAGCCCCAGCATTTT,CASNSGRNSNQPQHF
-,TRBJ2-7,TRBV28,many,TGTGCCAGCAGTCTCATCTCCGGGACCAACTACGAGCAGTACTTC,CASSLISGTNYEQYF
-,TRBJ1-5,TRBV12-3/TRBV12-4,many,TGTGCCAGCAGTTTAGCCCCTAGCAATCAGCCCCAGCATTTT,CASSLAPSNQPQHF
TRBD2,TRBJ2-7,TRBV7-3,many,TGTGCCAGCAGCGCAATGCCGGGACTAGTACGCGAGCAGTACTTC,CASSAMPGLVREQYF
-,TRBJ2-7,TRBV29-1,many,TGCAGCGTTGCGTCGGGCTCCGAGCAGTACTTC,CSVASGSEQYF
TRBD2,TRBJ2-1,TRBV9,many,TGTGCCAGCAGCGTAGGGATAGGGCTAGCGGGAGGGCTGTACAATGAGCAGTTCTTC,CASSVGIGLAGGLYNEQFF
-,TRBJ2-7,TRBV3-1,few,TGTGCCAGCAGCCAAGATCCTCGCGGGACCTCCTACGAGCAGTACTTC,CASSQDPRGTSYEQYF
-,TRBJ2-5,TRBV7-3,many,TGTGCCAGCAGCTTAGTCCGGGAAGAGACCCAGTACTTC,CASSLVREETQYF
-,TRBJ1-6,TRBV11-3,-,TGTGCCAGCAGCTCCGCCCAAGTGGACAACAATTCACCCCTCCACTTT,CASSSAQVDNNSPLHF
-,TRBJ2-7,TRBV27,few,TGTGCCAGCAGTCAATCGGCTCTGGGGGAGCAGTACTTC,CASSQSALGEQYF
TRBD1,TRBJ2-7,TRBV6-5,-,TGTGCCAGCAGTTACTCACGGGACAGGGGCGAGCAGTACTTC,CASSYSRDRGEQYF
-,TRBJ1-2,TRBV7-9,-,TGTGCCAGCAGTCCATCGGGGGAAGGGGGCTACACCTTC,CASSPSGEGGYTF
TRBD1,TRBJ1-1,TRBV7-6,many,TGTGCCAGCAGCTTAGAACAGGGGGCAATAGCTTTCTTT,CASSLEQGAIAFF
TRBD2,TRBJ2-3,TRBV5-1,many,TGCGCCAGCAGCCTGGGGACTAGCGGGAATGGAGATACGCAGTATTTT,CASSLGTSGNGDTQYF